There are many counts of the clone carrying this TCR beta chain. Its antigen is unidentified. The data belong to a study of T cells after yellow fever vaccination. From the 5' RACE reads, TCRdb called clonotypes with MiXCR, one entry per CDR3 protein. This sample has around 140,000 distinct CDR3 sequences, with under 7% found just once. Study-wide points: The bulk population could contribute abundant contaminating clonotypes to FACS-sorted repertoires.

The CDR3 has 13 residues. Germline CDR1 is SGHTA and CDR2 is FQGNSA. Trimming removed 7 bases at V and 2 bases at J, with 11 bases between. The sample in question was CD4+ T cells sorted from PBMCs, obtained 10 days after the yellow fever booster vaccination. The clonotype was recovered from a man aged 25-40 years who received the YFV17D yellow fever vaccine. This chain connects TRBV7-2 to TRBJ2-5, with D perhaps matching TRBD1 (6 bases). CDR3: CASTSDRQETQYF. In DNA form, the CDR3 reads TGTGCCAGCACCTCTGACAGGCAAGAGACCCAGTACTTC.